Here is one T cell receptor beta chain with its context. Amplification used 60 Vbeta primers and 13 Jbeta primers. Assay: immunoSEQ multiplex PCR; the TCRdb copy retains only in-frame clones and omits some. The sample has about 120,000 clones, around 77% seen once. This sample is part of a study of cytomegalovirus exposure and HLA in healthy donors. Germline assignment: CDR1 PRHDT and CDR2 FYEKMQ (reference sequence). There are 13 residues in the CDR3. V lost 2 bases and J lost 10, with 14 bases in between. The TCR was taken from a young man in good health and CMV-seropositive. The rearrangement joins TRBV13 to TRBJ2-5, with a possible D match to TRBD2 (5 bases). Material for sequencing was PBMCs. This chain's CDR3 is CASSLRSHRGQYF. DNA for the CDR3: TGTGCCAGCAGCTTACGATCACACCGGGGCCAGTACTTC.